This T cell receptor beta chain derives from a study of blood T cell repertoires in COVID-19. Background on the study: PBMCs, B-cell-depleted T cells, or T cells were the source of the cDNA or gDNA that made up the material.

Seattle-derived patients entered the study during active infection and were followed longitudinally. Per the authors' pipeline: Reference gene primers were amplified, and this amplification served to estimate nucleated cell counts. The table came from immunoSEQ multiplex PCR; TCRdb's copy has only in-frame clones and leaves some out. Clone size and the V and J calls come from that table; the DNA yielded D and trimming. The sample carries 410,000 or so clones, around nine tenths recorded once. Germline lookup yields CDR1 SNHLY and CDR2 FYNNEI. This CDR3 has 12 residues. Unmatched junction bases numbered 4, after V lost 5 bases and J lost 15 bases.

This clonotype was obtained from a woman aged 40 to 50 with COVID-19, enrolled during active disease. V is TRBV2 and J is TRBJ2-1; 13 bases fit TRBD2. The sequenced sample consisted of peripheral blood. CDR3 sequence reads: CASSPWTSGRFF. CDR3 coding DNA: TGTGCCAGCAGTCCTTGGACTAGCGGGAGGTTCTTC.